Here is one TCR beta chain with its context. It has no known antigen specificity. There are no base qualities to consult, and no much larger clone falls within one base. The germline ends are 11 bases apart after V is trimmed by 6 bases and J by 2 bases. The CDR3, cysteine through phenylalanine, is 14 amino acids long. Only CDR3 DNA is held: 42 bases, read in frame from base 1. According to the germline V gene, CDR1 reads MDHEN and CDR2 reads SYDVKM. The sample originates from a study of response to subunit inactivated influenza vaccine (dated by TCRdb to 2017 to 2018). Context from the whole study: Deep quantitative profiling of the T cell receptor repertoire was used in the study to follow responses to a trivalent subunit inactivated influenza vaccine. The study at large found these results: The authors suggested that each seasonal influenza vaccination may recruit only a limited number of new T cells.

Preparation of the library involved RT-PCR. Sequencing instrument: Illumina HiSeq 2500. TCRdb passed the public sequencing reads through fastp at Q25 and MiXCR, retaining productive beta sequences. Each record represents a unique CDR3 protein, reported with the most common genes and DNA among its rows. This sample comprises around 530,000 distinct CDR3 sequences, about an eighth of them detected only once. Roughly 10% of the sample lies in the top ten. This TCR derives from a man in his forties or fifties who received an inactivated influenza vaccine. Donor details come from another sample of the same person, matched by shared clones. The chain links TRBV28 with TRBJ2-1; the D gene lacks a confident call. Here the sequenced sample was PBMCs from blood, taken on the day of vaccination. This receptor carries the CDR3 CASRANRPYNEQFF. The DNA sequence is TGTGCCAGCAGGGCTAATAGGCCCTACAATGAGCAGTTCTTC.